This T cell receptor (beta chain) was recorded in a study of blood T cells in healthy people across ages. Findings and caveats of the study: Higher diversity and more naive CD4+ cells were features of long-lived donors, compared to aged donors.

Comment on this clonotype: Its antigen is not known.

Every donor gave approximately 10 milliliters of peripheral blood. Trimming took 3 bases from V and 6 from J, leaving 11 bases between them. The CDR3 runs to 13 residues. CDR1 and CDR2 (germline): SGDLS, YYNGEE. Sample-barcoded 5' priming and a J-beta primer mix drove a second PCR of about 6 to 11 cycles. TCRdb ran MiXCR on the 5' RACE reads and lists one entry per CDR3 protein. The sample includes about a million distinct CDR3 sequences, approximately 49% of them seen just once. Sequencing used blood. J is TRBJ2-3 and V is TRBV9; D not resolved. The TCR comes from a young man in good health. CDR3: CASSDGPRDTQYF. CDR3 DNA: TGTGCCAGCAGCGACGGCCCAAGGGATACGCAGTATTTT.